This T cell receptor (beta chain) was captured by sequencing in a study of T cell repertoires in cytomegalovirus infection. Study context: Shared public TCR beta signatures pointed to both CMV infection and a matching HLA type.

Germline V gene lookup returns CDR1 DFQATT and CDR2 SNEGSKA (reference sequence). The CDR3 spans 13 residues. V lost 3 bases, J lost 6 bases, and 12 bases lay in between. Each CDR3 protein is one row after TCRdb ran MiXCR on the reads. The repertoire has some 300,000 distinct CDR3 sequences, roughly 13% of them found once; the top ten carry around 8.8%. This clonotype was sampled from a human donor in good health (CMV status not recorded). Some clones in this sample may be carry-over from other donors' samples. The V call is TRBV20-1, the J call TRBJ2-1; D assignment may be TRBD1 or TRBD2 (5 bases each). The sequencing input was PBMCs. In DNA form, the CDR3 reads TGCAGTGCTAGTCTTTCAGGGAGCAATGAGCAGTTCTTC. Its translation is CSASLSGSNEQFF.